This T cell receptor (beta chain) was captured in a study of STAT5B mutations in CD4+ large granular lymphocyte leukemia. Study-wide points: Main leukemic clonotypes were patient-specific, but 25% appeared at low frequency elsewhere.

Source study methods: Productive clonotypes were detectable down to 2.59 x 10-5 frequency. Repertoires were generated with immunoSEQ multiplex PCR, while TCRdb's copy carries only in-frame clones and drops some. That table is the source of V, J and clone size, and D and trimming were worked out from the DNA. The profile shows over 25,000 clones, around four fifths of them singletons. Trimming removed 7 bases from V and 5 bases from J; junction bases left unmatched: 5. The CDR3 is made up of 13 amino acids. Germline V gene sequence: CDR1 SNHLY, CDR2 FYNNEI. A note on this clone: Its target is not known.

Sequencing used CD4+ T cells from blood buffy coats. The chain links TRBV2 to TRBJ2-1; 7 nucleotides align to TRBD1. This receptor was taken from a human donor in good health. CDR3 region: CASTVDRNNEQFF. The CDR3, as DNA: TGTGCCAGCACTGTGGACAGGAACAATGAGCAGTTCTTC.